The 22 T cell receptor beta chains below come from one sample, sequenced in a study of Graves' ophthalmopathy and Graves' hyperthyroidism. Amplification from RNA transcripts yielded the TCR beta CDR3 regions. Second-round multiplex PCR came after first-round RT-PCR with HTBI primers. TCRdb independently ran MiXCR on the multiplex PCR reads; one entry per CDR3 protein. Of around 660,000 distinct CDR3 sequences listed, approximately 39% are singletons. Sequencing was performed on peripheral blood. Receptors were obtained from an adult man with Graves' ophthalmopathy.

V usage is TRBV10-3 and J usage is TRBJ1-5, with 9 bases lining up with TRBD1. The V gene's germline CDR1 is ENHRY and CDR2 SYGVKD. CDR3 length: 16 residues. The J segment lost 11 bases and the V segment lost 0 bases, leaving 11 bases of the junction unmatched. In DNA, the CDR3 is TGTGCCATCAGTGAGTCGGGTGGGACAGGGAAAGAGACCCAGCATTTT. It codes for CAISESGGTGKETQHF.

The chain carries TRBV10-2 and TRBJ1-6; D call uncertain. The CDR3 totals 14 residues. Germline V CDR1 and CDR2: WSHSY, SAAADI. Trimming cost V 4 bases and J 7 bases, with 11 bases left between them. The CDR3 is CASSGQDQNSPLHF. CDR3 coding DNA: TGCGCCAGCAGTGGTCAAGACCAGAATTCACCCCTCCACTTT.

This clonotype was recorded at least ten times. The DNA for the CDR3 is TGCAGTGCTGGGACTAGCGGAAATTACGAGCAGTACTTC. Translated: CSAGTSGNYEQYF. The J gene is TRBJ2-7, the V gene TRBV20-1; 11 nucleotides match TRBD2. J gave up 4 bases and V 5 bases, and 4 bases lay outside the gene matches. CDR1 and CDR2 (germline): DFQATT, SNEGSKA (reference sequence). This CDR3 has 13 residues.

J is TRBJ1-2 and V is TRBV9; D not certain. Germline V CDR1 and CDR2: SGDLS, YYNGEE. The ends were cut back, 4 bases at V and 2 bases at J, with 18 bases in the middle. This CDR3 is built from 16 residues. The CDR3 nucleotides are TGTGCCAGCAGCCGAGGACGGGAATCGACGAACTATGGCTACACCTTC. Protein product: CASSRGRESTNYGYTF.

There are a few counts of this clonotype. The chain recombines TRBV7-2 with TRBJ1-2; a possible D gene is TRBD1 (6 bases). This CDR3 contains 16 residues. Germline assignment: CDR1 SGHTA and CDR2 FQGNSA. Trimming shortened V by 5 bases and J by 5 bases, and 21 bases separated the two germline ends. The DNA of the CDR3 is TGTGCCAGCAGCCCTTACGCCCAGGGGCTCGGATATGGCTACACCTTC. This codes for CASSPYAQGLGYGYTF.

This chain links TRBV11-1 with TRBJ2-3; D is possibly TRBD1 (6 bases). The CDR3 runs 15 residues. The germline V gene has CDR1 SGHAT and CDR2 FQDESV (reference sequence). V was shortened by 4 bases and J by 2 bases, with 13 bases between the two germline ends. CDR3 DNA sequence: TGTGCCAGCAGCTACCCGACAGGCACCACAGATACGCAGTATTTT. Translation gives CASSYPTGTTDTQYF.

This clonotype was seen at least ten times. This chain links TRBV20-1 with TRBJ1-1, with 8 bases aligning to TRBD1. Germline loops: CDR1 DFQATT, CDR2 SNEGSKA (reference sequence). The V segment lost 0 bases and the J segment 1 base; nucleotides outside the gene matches: 7. The CDR3 has 16 residues. CDR3 bases: TGCAGTGCTAGAGAGGCGACAGGGGCGTGGAACACTGAAGCTTTCTTT. It codes for CSAREATGAWNTEAFF.

V usage is TRBV5-1 and J usage is TRBJ2-2; D not certain. Between the trimmed V and J ends, which lost 0 bases and 5 bases, there was a span of 5 bases. The CDR3 has 13 residues. CDR1 and CDR2 (germline): SGHRS, YFSETQ. The CDR3 DNA sequence: TGCGCCAGCAGCTTGGTGAAAACCGGGGAGCTGTTTTTT. It translates to CASSLVKTGELFF.

This clonotype has at least ten counts. The chain carries TRBV7-9 and TRBJ2-7; the D is unclear. The germline CDR1 and CDR2 sequences are SEHNR and FQNEAQ (reference sequence). This CDR3 region has 15 residues. V was cut by 5 bases and J by 0 bases, with 14 bases left in between. The CDR3 coding sequence is TGTGCCAGCAGCCTACCGGGCGGTCGCTCCTACGAGCAGTACTTC. Amino acid sequence: CASSLPGGRSYEQYF. Full variable domain (outside the CDR3, taken from reference TRBV7-9 and TRBJ2-7): DTGVSQNPRHKITKRGQNVTFRCDPISEHNRLYWYRQTLGQGPEFLTYFQNEAQLEKSRLLSDRFSAERPKGSFSTLEIQRTEQGDSAMYLCASSLPGGRSYEQYFGPGTRLTVT.

On this clonotype itself: A much more abundant neighbour one base away suggests this may be a read error. The V and J genes are TRBV24-1 and TRBJ1-1; unclear D gene. V dropped 5 bases and J dropped 4 bases, with 4 bases sitting between them. CDR1 is KGHDR and CDR2 is SFDVKD in the germline V gene. The CDR3 covers 11 residues. The DNA for the CDR3 is TGTGCCACCAGTGGATTCACTGAAGCTTTCTTT. This sequence encodes CATSGFTEAFF.

To note about this clonotype: At one end the junction does not follow the germline gene, possibly because of a read error. This chain joins TRBV15 and TRBJ1-6; TRBD1 is a possible D gene (6 bases). The germline V gene encodes CDR1 LNHNV and CDR2 YYDKDF (reference sequence). This CDR3 is 16 amino acids long. CDR3 in DNA: TGTGCCACCAGCAGAGCGGGGGGGCAGGGGAATTCACTCCTCCACTTT. It encodes CATSRAGGQGNSLLHF.

On this clonotype: The junction departs from germline at one end; a sequencing error may be responsible. This chain connects TRBV10-3 to TRBJ2-7, with D perhaps matching TRBD1 or TRBD2 (5 bases each). The germline gives CDR1 ENHRY, CDR2 SYGVKD. This CDR3 is built from 18 residues. The CDR3 is CASSEEWGGYFKTYEQYF. The CDR3, as DNA: TGTGCCAGCAGTGAAGAATGGGGCGGGTACTTTAAGACCTACGAGCAGTACTTC.

The chain uses TRBV7-9 and TRBJ2-2, with 11 positions matching TRBD2. Unmatched junction bases numbered 1, after V lost 7 bases and J lost 3 bases. The germline CDR1 and CDR2 sequences are SEHNR and FQNEAQ (reference sequence). The CDR3 length is 14 residues. CDR3 region: CASILAGDTGELFF. CDR3 bases: TGTGCCAGCATACTAGCGGGAGACACCGGGGAGCTGTTTTTT.

This clonotype has only one observation. V is TRBV29-1 and J is TRBJ1-1; D call uncertain. The CDR3 runs to 13 residues. Germline CDR1 and CDR2: SQVTM and ANQGSEA. V lost 4 bases and J lost 5, with 14 bases in between. CDR3 DNA: TGCAGCGTTGTGAGGGAGACGGGAACTGAAGCTTTCTTT. It translates to CSVVRETGTEAFF.

This clonotype was seen ten or more times. The rearrangement links TRBV10-3 to TRBJ1-2; D is possibly TRBD1 (6 bases). This CDR3 comprises 12 residues. The germline gives CDR1 ENHRY, CDR2 SYGVKD. The ends were cut back, 8 bases at V and 5 bases at J, with 12 bases in the middle. The CDR3 DNA is TGTGCCATCCCAGGACAGAAGTATGGCTACACCTTC. Translated, it gives CAIPGQKYGYTF.

This clonotype turned up a few times. One base away lies a much larger clone, so this may be a sequencing read error. This chain joins TRBV5-8 and TRBJ1-2; the D gene is possibly TRBD1 (6 bases). The CDR3 covers 14 residues. The V gene's germline CDR1 is SGHTS and CDR2 YDEGEE. V was shortened by 0 bases and J by 6 bases, with 12 bases between the two germline ends. CDR3 amino acids: CASSLGRGRNGYTF. In DNA, the CDR3 is TGTGCCAGCAGCTTGGGCAGGGGAAGGAATGGCTACACCTTC.

This clonotype was recorded many times. The CDR3 DNA reads as TGTGCCAGCAGCGAGGCCGGGACAGGGATCGGCTACACCTTC. This sequence encodes CASSEAGTGIGYTF. This chain joins TRBV5-8 and TRBJ1-2; 9 bases line up with TRBD1. CDR1 and CDR2 (germline): SGHTS, YDEGEE. With 4 bases clipped from V and 8 bases from J, the junction kept 9 bases outside the gene matches. The CDR3 has 14 residues.

This clonotype appeared many times. V usage is TRBV4-2 and J usage is TRBJ1-4; TRBD1 aligns across 9 bases. Germline V gene lookup returns CDR1 LGHNA and CDR2 YNFKEQ. This CDR3 has 15 amino acids. V was clipped by 1 base and J by 6 bases; unmatched bases: 3. The CDR3, as DNA: TGTGCCAGCAGCCAAGCCGGGACAGGGTATGAAAAACTGTTTTTT. It encodes CASSQAGTGYEKLFF.

This clonotype was seen at least ten times. The genes are TRBV14 and TRBJ2-5; D is perhaps TRBD2 (5 bases). V was shortened by 4 bases and J by 7 bases, with 13 bases between the two germline ends. Per germline, CDR1 SGHDN and CDR2 FVKESK. The CDR3 runs to 13 residues. The CDR3 loop reads CASSPDLGGTQYF. The CDR3, as DNA: TGTGCCAGCAGCCCGGACTTGGGTGGGACCCAGTACTTC.

This chain connects TRBV10-3 to TRBJ2-7, with 9 bases lining up with TRBD1. CDR1 ENHRY and CDR2 SYGVKD come from the germline V gene. J was trimmed by 4 bases and V by 6 bases; bases with no gene match: 10. CDR3 length: 15 amino acids. The CDR3 here is CAISTGQGSIYEQYF. Here the CDR3 DNA reads TGTGCCATCAGCACTGGACAGGGGTCAATTTACGAGCAGTACTTC.

The genes are TRBV29-1 and TRBJ1-4; 11 bases map to TRBD1. This CDR3 spans 13 amino acids. With 6 bases clipped from V and 7 bases from J, the junction kept 4 bases outside the gene matches. Germline CDR1 is SQVTM and CDR2 is ANQGSEA. The CDR3 DNA sequence: TGCAGCGTGGATGGGACAGGGGGTGAAAAACTGTTTTTT. Residues: CSVDGTGGEKLFF. Full variable domain (outside the CDR3, taken from reference TRBV29-1 and TRBJ1-4): SAVISQKPSRDICQRGTSLTIQCQVDSQVTMMFWYRQQPGQSLTLIATANQGSEATYESGFVIDKFPISRPNLTFSTLTVSNMSPEDSSIYLCSVDGTGGEKLFFGSGTQLSVL.

The rearrangement joins TRBV2 to TRBJ2-7, with D tentatively TRBD2 (5 bases). Trimming cost V 7 bases and J 3 bases, with 19 bases left between them. Germline CDR1 SNHLY, CDR2 FYNNEI. The CDR3 spans 15 residues. DNA of the CDR3: TGTGCCAGCACCCTCAGGCCAGCGCGGGTCTACGAGCAGTACTTC. Translated: CASTLRPARVYEQYF.